This is a list of T cell receptor beta chains from one sample in a study of cytomegalovirus exposure and HLA in healthy donors. The assay was immunoSEQ multiplex PCR, and TCRdb's table has in-frame clones only and misses some. This table holds some 70,000 clones, roughly four fifths found once. Sequencing used PBMCs. The source of these receptors is a man between 18 and 35 years old in good health and CMV-seronegative. Each CDR3 is given with its conserved first and last residue. The D gene is left open where the match is weak. Only some rows state a clone size, as once, few, many or a class for expanded clones.

d_gene,v_gene,abundance,j_gene,CDR3aa,CDR3nt
NA,TRBV2,NA,TRBJ2-1,CASRRQVSGFF,TGTGCCAGCAGGAGACAAGTCTCTGGGTTCTTC
TRBD1,TRBV28,NA,TRBJ2-4,CASSDRANIQYF,TGTGCCAGCAGTGACAGGGCTAACATTCAGTACTTC
TRBD1,TRBV15,NA,TRBJ1-5,CATSAREGARQPQHF,TGTGCCACCAGCGCACGCGAGGGGGCGCGTCAGCCCCAGCATTTT
TRBD2,TRBV4-2,NA,TRBJ2-1,CASSQEKWTSGNYNEQFF,TGTGCCAGCAGCCAAGAAAAATGGACTAGCGGGAACTACAATGAGCAGTTCTTC
TRBD1,TRBV4-2,few,TRBJ2-7,CASSQGGQSYEQYF,TGTGCCAGCAGCCAAGGGGGACAGTCCTACGAGCAGTACTTC
TRBD2,TRBV28,NA,TRBJ2-7,CASSSLAGVYEQYF,TGTGCCAGCAGTTCCCTAGCGGGAGTTTACGAGCAGTACTTC
NA,TRBV7-8,once,TRBJ2-5,CASSPGHRAGGETQYF,TGTGCCAGCAGCCCAGGACACAGGGCCGGGGGGGAGACCCAGTACTTC
TRBD1,TRBV6-1,NA,TRBJ2-7,CASRGTGGINEQYF,TGTGCCAGCAGGGGGACAGGGGGAATCAACGAGCAGTACTTC
TRBD2,TRBV9,NA,TRBJ2-1,CASSSSGSSYNEQFF,TGTGCCAGCAGCTCTAGCGGATCCTCCTACAATGAGCAGTTCTTC
TRBD1,TRBV27,NA,TRBJ2-1,CASRRIDRGIKGEQFF,TGTGCCAGCAGACGAATAGACAGGGGAATAAAGGGTGAGCAGTTCTTC
NA,TRBV9,NA,TRBJ2-1,CASSVSEGSVLGGPWEQFF,TGTGCCAGCAGCGTTTCGGAGGGCTCTGTGCTGGGAGGACCGTGGGAGCAGTTCTTC
NA,TRBV7-2,NA,TRBJ2-7,CASSLEAGGTYEQYF,TGTGCCAGCAGCCTAGAGGCAGGGGGGACCTACGAGCAGTACTTC
NA,TRBV30,few,TRBJ2-7,CAWSVNNGEEQYF,TGTGCCTGGAGTGTGAACAACGGGGAGGAGCAGTACTTC
NA,TRBV6-6,once,TRBJ1-2,CASSSSGQGYTF,TGTGCCAGCAGTTCGAGTGGACAGGGCTACACCTTC
NA,TRBV28,NA,TRBJ1-5,CASSFGGLRNQPQHF,TGTGCCAGCAGTTTTGGGGGACTGAGAAATCAGCCCCAGCATTTT
TRBD1,TRBV11-2,NA,TRBJ1-3,CASSWGQGGASITTIYF,TGTGCCAGCAGCTGGGGACAGGGGGGGGCTTCCATTACGACCATATATTTT
NA,TRBV19,NA,TRBJ2-7,CASSKEGLRAYEQYF,TGTGCCAGTAGTAAGGAGGGACTTCGAGCCTACGAGCAGTACTTC
NA,TRBV5-1,few,TRBJ1-5,CASSLEQGRQPQHF,TGCGCCAGCAGCTTGGAACAGGGACGCCAGCCCCAGCATTTT